A selection of T cell receptor beta chains follows, all from one sample in a study of regulatory and conventional T cells in RAG deficiency. Generated by immunoSEQ multiplex PCR, the TCRdb table keeps only in-frame clones and is missing some. Here the sample spans some 9,000 clones, 80% being singletons. These data were also filed under a second study, of regulatory T cells.

The sample comprised CD8+ T cells sorted from blood. The receptors shown here come from a human donor in good health. The CDR3 runs from the conserved cysteine through the conserved F or W. D genes are given only for firm matches. Size is omitted from some rows. Given values are once, few, many or a class for expanded clones.

abundance: once; j_gene: TRBJ2-7; d_gene: NA; v_gene: TRBV12-5; CDR3nt: TGTGCTAGTGTAGGAGGCTACGAGCAGTACTTC; CDR3aa: CASVGGYEQYF
abundance: NA; j_gene: TRBJ1-1; d_gene: NA; v_gene: TRBV19; CDR3nt: TGTGCCAGTAGTATCAGCGGGGTGGGGAGTGTGAACACTGAAGCTTTCTTT; CDR3aa: CASSISGVGSVNTEAFF
abundance: NA; j_gene: TRBJ2-7; d_gene: NA; v_gene: TRBV5-1; CDR3nt: TGCGCCAGCAGCGCCGACCCGACGGACTACGAGCAGTACTTC; CDR3aa: CASSADPTDYEQYF
abundance: NA; j_gene: TRBJ2-7; d_gene: TRBD2; v_gene: TRBV7-9; CDR3nt: TGTGCCAGCAGCCCCATTGCGGGAGTGAACTCCTACGAGCAGTACTTC; CDR3aa: CASSPIAGVNSYEQYF
abundance: NA; j_gene: TRBJ1-5; d_gene: NA; v_gene: TRBV2; CDR3nt: TGTGCCAGCAGTTGGACGGTGGGGCGCAATCAGCCCCAGCATTTT; CDR3aa: CASSWTVGRNQPQHF
abundance: NA; j_gene: TRBJ2-3; d_gene: NA; v_gene: TRBV10-1; CDR3nt: TGCGCCAGCAGTGAGTGGGTAGGGCGAGGCACAGATACGCAGTATTTT; CDR3aa: CASSEWVGRGTDTQYF
abundance: NA; j_gene: TRBJ2-5; d_gene: TRBD2; v_gene: TRBV19; CDR3nt: TGTGCCAGTAGTGTAGGTGGACTAGGAGTGGAGACCCAGTACTTC; CDR3aa: CASSVGGLGVETQYF
abundance: NA; j_gene: TRBJ1-3; d_gene: NA; v_gene: TRBV27; CDR3nt: TGTGCCAGCAGGCCGGGGGGAACTTGGAGAAACACCATATATTTT; CDR3aa: CASRPGGTWRNTIYF
abundance: NA; j_gene: TRBJ1-3; d_gene: TRBD1; v_gene: TRBV11-2; CDR3nt: TGTGCCAGCAGCCGGACAGGCAGCTCTGGAAACACCATATATTTT; CDR3aa: CASSRTGSSGNTIYF
abundance: NA; j_gene: TRBJ1-2; d_gene: TRBD1; v_gene: TRBV19; CDR3nt: TGTGCCAGTGGTGACAGGGGGCGGACCTATGGCTACACCTTC; CDR3aa: CASGDRGRTYGYTF
abundance: NA; j_gene: TRBJ2-7; d_gene: NA; v_gene: TRBV5-1; CDR3nt: TGCGCCAGCAGCTTAACAGGAGACTCCTACGAGCAGTACTTC; CDR3aa: CASSLTGDSYEQYF
abundance: NA; j_gene: TRBJ1-4; d_gene: TRBD1; v_gene: TRBV27; CDR3nt: TGTGCCAGCAGCGCGTTAGAACAGGGGGCTTATGAAAAACTGTTTTTT; CDR3aa: CASSALEQGAYEKLFF
abundance: NA; j_gene: TRBJ2-7; d_gene: TRBD1; v_gene: TRBV19; CDR3nt: TGTGCCAGTAGTAAAGACAGGGGCTACGAGCAGTACTTC; CDR3aa: CASSKDRGYEQYF
abundance: medium-sized; j_gene: TRBJ1-2; d_gene: NA; v_gene: TRBV16; CDR3nt: TGTGCCAGCAGCCAAACAGGGCGCCCTTATGGCTACACCTTC; CDR3aa: CASSQTGRPYGYTF
abundance: NA; j_gene: TRBJ1-5; d_gene: NA; v_gene: TRBV6-1; CDR3nt: TGTGCCAGCAGTGAAGACGGGGGGAGCAATCAGCCCCAGCATTTT; CDR3aa: CASSEDGGSNQPQHF
abundance: NA; j_gene: TRBJ2-1; d_gene: TRBD2; v_gene: TRBV27; CDR3nt: TGTGCCAGCAGTTTAACCCTAGCGGGGGGCTCCTACAATGAGCAGTTCTTC; CDR3aa: CASSLTLAGGSYNEQFF
abundance: NA; j_gene: TRBJ2-1; d_gene: TRBD2; v_gene: TRBV2; CDR3nt: TGTGCCAGCAGAGCCGGGACTAGCAGCGACAATGAGCAGTTCTTC; CDR3aa: CASRAGTSSDNEQFF
abundance: NA; j_gene: TRBJ1-6; d_gene: NA; v_gene: TRBV19; CDR3nt: TGTGCCAGTAGTATACTGGGGTCGGGCTCACCCCTCCACTTT; CDR3aa: CASSILGSGSPLHF
abundance: NA; j_gene: TRBJ2-1; d_gene: NA; v_gene: TRBV19; CDR3nt: TGTGCCAGTAGTATGGCTAGCGTATACAATGAGCAGTTCTTC; CDR3aa: CASSMASVYNEQFF
abundance: few; j_gene: TRBJ2-3; d_gene: NA; v_gene: TRBV7-3; CDR3nt: TGTGCCAGCAGCCCCCACCGGGGGGCCTCGCCAGATACGCAGTATTTT; CDR3aa: CASSPHRGASPDTQYF
abundance: NA; j_gene: TRBJ2-4; d_gene: NA; v_gene: TRBV12-1; CDR3nt: TGTGCCAGCAGCTTTACGGGTACGGGCGCCAAAAACATTCAGTACTTC; CDR3aa: CASSFTGTGAKNIQYF
abundance: NA; j_gene: TRBJ1-2; d_gene: NA; v_gene: TRBV19; CDR3nt: TGTGCCAGTAGTGTCCGGGGACGTAACTATGGCTACACCTTC; CDR3aa: CASSVRGRNYGYTF
abundance: NA; j_gene: TRBJ2-5; d_gene: NA; v_gene: TRBV11-2; CDR3nt: TGTGCCAGCAGCTTAGTCCCAGCCAGATGGGAAGAGACCCAGTACTTC; CDR3aa: CASSLVPARWEETQYF
abundance: NA; j_gene: TRBJ1-1; d_gene: TRBD1; v_gene: TRBV4-2; CDR3nt: TGTGCCAGCAGCCAAGATACAGGGGAAGACACTGAAGCTTTCTTT; CDR3aa: CASSQDTGEDTEAFF
abundance: NA; j_gene: TRBJ1-1; d_gene: TRBD1; v_gene: TRBV6-5; CDR3nt: TGTGCCAGCAGTCTTGGACAGGCGACTGAAGCTTTCTTT; CDR3aa: CASSLGQATEAFF
abundance: NA; j_gene: TRBJ2-1; d_gene: TRBD2; v_gene: TRBV11-2; CDR3nt: TGTGCCAGCAGCCTCGTAGCGGGAAGCTCCTACAATGAGCAGTTCTTC; CDR3aa: CASSLVAGSSYNEQFF
abundance: NA; j_gene: TRBJ2-5; d_gene: NA; v_gene: TRBV19; CDR3nt: TGTGCCAGTAGTAGCAGCGCAGTACAAGAGACCCAGTACTTC; CDR3aa: CASSSSAVQETQYF
abundance: NA; j_gene: TRBJ2-1; d_gene: TRBD1; v_gene: TRBV2; CDR3nt: TGTGCCACACACCACAGGGGGGCCGGCAATGAGCAGTTCTTC; CDR3aa: CATHHRGAGNEQFF
abundance: NA; j_gene: TRBJ2-7; d_gene: TRBD2; v_gene: TRBV6-5; CDR3nt: TGTGCCAGCAGTTACGGGACTAGCAGCTACGAGCAGTACTTC; CDR3aa: CASSYGTSSYEQYF
abundance: once; j_gene: TRBJ2-3; d_gene: NA; v_gene: TRBV29-1; CDR3nt: TGCAGCGTTCCTACAGGGCGCAAGGGTACAGATACGCAGTATTTT; CDR3aa: CSVPTGRKGTDTQYF
abundance: NA; j_gene: TRBJ2-2; d_gene: NA; v_gene: TRBV9; CDR3nt: TGTGCCAGCAGCGTAGCAGGATGGGACACCGGGGAGCTGTTTTTT; CDR3aa: CASSVAGWDTGELFF
abundance: NA; j_gene: TRBJ1-1; d_gene: NA; v_gene: TRBV18; CDR3nt: TGTGCCAGCTCACCTGGGGGCCTGACTGAAGCTTTCTTT; CDR3aa: CASSPGGLTEAFF
abundance: NA; j_gene: TRBJ1-2; d_gene: TRBD1; v_gene: TRBV25-1; CDR3nt: TGTGCCAGCAGTGAGAATGACAGGGGGACCCATGGCTACACCTTC; CDR3aa: CASSENDRGTHGYTF
abundance: NA; j_gene: TRBJ2-7; d_gene: NA; v_gene: TRBV5-1; CDR3nt: TGCGCCAGCAGCTTGTTTCCGTCAGGGTATAGCTCCTACGAGCAGTACTTC; CDR3aa: CASSLFPSGYSSYEQYF
abundance: few; j_gene: TRBJ2-3; d_gene: NA; v_gene: TRBV7-9; CDR3nt: TGTGCCAGCAGCCCGGGACCTTACACAGATACGCAGTATTTT; CDR3aa: CASSPGPYTDTQYF
abundance: NA; j_gene: TRBJ2-5; d_gene: NA; v_gene: TRBV7-6; CDR3nt: TGTGCCAGCAGTTACCGGGACAACAGTGGGGAGACCCAGTACTTC; CDR3aa: CASSYRDNSGETQYF
abundance: NA; j_gene: TRBJ2-1; d_gene: NA; v_gene: TRBV9; CDR3nt: TGTGCCAGCAGTGGGGGGAGCTCCTACAATGAGCAGTTCTTC; CDR3aa: CASSGGSSYNEQFF
abundance: NA; j_gene: TRBJ1-1; d_gene: NA; v_gene: TRBV27; CDR3nt: TGTGCCAGCAGTTATCAGGGAAAAAGAGCTTTCTTT; CDR3aa: CASSYQGKRAFF
abundance: NA; j_gene: TRBJ2-1; d_gene: NA; v_gene: TRBV2; CDR3nt: TGTGCCAGCAGTGCTCGCGGCGGGGATGAGCAGTTCTTC; CDR3aa: CASSARGGDEQFF
abundance: NA; j_gene: TRBJ1-2; d_gene: TRBD1; v_gene: TRBV29-1; CDR3nt: TGCAGCGGCTACAGGGGACCTCTCTATGGCTACACCTTC; CDR3aa: CSGYRGPLYGYTF
abundance: NA; j_gene: TRBJ2-1; d_gene: TRBD2; v_gene: TRBV7-9; CDR3nt: TGTGCCAGCAGCGATAGCGGGGGGTCAGATGAGCAGTTCTTC; CDR3aa: CASSDSGGSDEQFF
abundance: NA; j_gene: TRBJ2-7; d_gene: TRBD1; v_gene: TRBV2; CDR3nt: TGTGCCAGCACCCTCGGGACAGGGGTAGGCGAGCAGTACTTC; CDR3aa: CASTLGTGVGEQYF
abundance: NA; j_gene: TRBJ2-7; d_gene: NA; v_gene: TRBV5-6; CDR3nt: TGTGCCAGCAGCTTTCAGGACGGGCGGGCCGAGCAGTACTTC; CDR3aa: CASSFQDGRAEQYF
abundance: NA; j_gene: TRBJ2-5; d_gene: NA; v_gene: TRBV5-3; CDR3nt: TGTGCCAGCAGCTTAGGAGGGGGACTACAGACCCAGTACTTC; CDR3aa: CASSLGGGLQTQYF
abundance: NA; j_gene: TRBJ1-4; d_gene: TRBD1; v_gene: TRBV9; CDR3nt: TGTGCCAGCAGCGTAGATGGACAGGGAGATGAAAAACTGTTTTTT; CDR3aa: CASSVDGQGDEKLFF
abundance: NA; j_gene: TRBJ2-7; d_gene: TRBD1; v_gene: TRBV7-9; CDR3nt: TGTGCCAGCAGCTTAGGGGACAGGGGGGTCTACGAGCAGTACTTC; CDR3aa: CASSLGDRGVYEQYF
abundance: NA; j_gene: TRBJ1-2; d_gene: NA; v_gene: TRBV19; CDR3nt: TGTGCCAGTAGTTGGGGGACTGGTGGCTACACCTTC; CDR3aa: CASSWGTGGYTF